Reported below is one T cell receptor beta chain. This clonotype was detected ten times or more. Its recognized antigen is unknown. One base away there is no much larger clone; base qualities are not given. The germline V gene provides CDR1 MNHNS and CDR2 SASEGT. Including cysteine and phenylalanine, the CDR3 has 15 amino acids. This entry keeps only the CDR3 DNA: 45 bases, framed from base 1. The trim is 7 bases for V and 0 bases for J, with a gap of 15 bases between the germline ends. The entry originates in a study of T cells in Graves' hyperthyroidism and ophthalmopathy (dated by TCRdb to between 2018 and 2021). For the wider study: Peripheral blood was sampled at the time of initial diagnosis, prior to any treatment. A discovery cohort of around 100 patients, approximately 45 with Graves' ophthalmopathy and approximately 57 with stable Graves' hyperthyroidism, was used to find distinguishing TCR V-J signatures. An independent validation cohort of fewer than 20 hyperthyroidism patients and approximately 15 patients who later progressed to ophthalmopathy tested prospective prediction of ophthalmopathy. For training and testing, the roughly 93 patients in the discovery cohort were randomly divided in a 7:3 ratio. The study also compared thyroid tissue and blood T-cell repertoires from five or six Graves' hyperthyroidism patients. After blood sampling, hyperthyroidism patients were treated with methimazole at a starting dose of 30 mg daily, and ophthalmopathy patients were treated with high-dose intravenous methylprednisolone. The paper reports TCR Vbeta CDR3 sequencing of some 140 peripheral blood samples: 43 ophthalmopathy, fewer than 85 hyperthyroidism and around 17 progressor patients.

The TCR beta CDR3 regions were amplified from the RNA transcripts. The first round of RT-PCR for the TCR CDR3 was performed with the HTBI primer set and the Qiagen OneStep RT-PCR kit. A second multiplex PCR round built the libraries, followed by size selection and purification. Paired-end sequencing of the libraries was performed with 100 bp reads on an Illumina HiSeq2000. The original methods were these. SOAPnuke was used to process the raw data, with reads discarded if the reads contained adapters or uncalled bases, had a mean Phred below 15, or lacked an exact constant-primer or identifier match. High-quality paired reads were merged using COPE v1.2.5, and each unique nucleotide sequence was defined as a clonotype. MiTCR v1.1 was used to align clonotypes to the IMGT TRBV, TRBD and TRBJ reference segments. The analysis was restricted to V-J combinations with a frequency above 0.0001, which together covered 98% to 99.2% of the repertoires. A TCS score was defined as the ratio of F50 (clonal expansion) to E x V (chaos), with BLOSUM62-based TCRdist applied between CDR3 peptides within each V-J. Welch's t-statistics and random forest reduced several hundred V-J features to roughly 13, which were used in a naive Bayes classifier (R e1071). The public reads were reprocessed in TCRdb via fastp at Q25 and MiXCR, keeping in-frame beta chains. Rows are combined by CDR3 protein, so each entry shows the most common genes and DNA. These V and J calls rely on TCRdb rather than the paper's analysis. In all, the sample holds about 110,000 distinct CDR3 sequences, and about 17% of those were seen once. About 42% of the sample belongs to the ten largest clones.

Stable Graves' hyperthyroidism was defined as no progression to ophthalmopathy during 18 months of follow-up. Hyperthyroidism patients were newly diagnosed, with disease duration under 2 months, and aged 18 to 65 years. Any patient with an uncontrolled infection, another autoimmune disease, pregnancy or lactation was excluded. Clinical symptoms, serum thyroxine and TRAb, thyroid ultrasound, and orbital computed tomography formed the basis for the diagnoses. Ficoll-Paque density gradient centrifugation was used to isolate PBMCs from 8.5 to 10 ml of fresh peripheral blood. Total RNA was extracted using Trizol reagent, and RNA quality was assessed on an Agilent 2100 Bioanalyzer. General study outcomes and caveats: Blood samples also contained most of the expanded thyroid clonotypes (frequency above 0.001), which suggests that blood repertoires may reflect thyroid immune responses. Sample size was not statistically predetermined, and investigators were not blinded to group allocation. In validation, the model predicted progression to ophthalmopathy a median of about 6.8 months before onset, with roughly 71% sensitivity and nearly 75% specificity. Ophthalmopathy was separated from stable hyperthyroidism by a 13 V-J signature model, with approximately 86% sensitivity and about 81% specificity obtained in cross-validation and 80%/75% obtained in testing.

The clonotype was recovered from a woman aged 45-65 years with Graves' hyperthyroidism. This sequence uses TRBV6-1 and TRBJ1-1, and the D gene may be TRBD1, 6 bases matching. The sequenced sample consisted of blood. The DNA sequence follows: TGTGCCAGCAAAATCTGGGGGGCGCTGAACACTGAAGCTTTCTTT. This gives the protein CASKIWGALNTEAFF.